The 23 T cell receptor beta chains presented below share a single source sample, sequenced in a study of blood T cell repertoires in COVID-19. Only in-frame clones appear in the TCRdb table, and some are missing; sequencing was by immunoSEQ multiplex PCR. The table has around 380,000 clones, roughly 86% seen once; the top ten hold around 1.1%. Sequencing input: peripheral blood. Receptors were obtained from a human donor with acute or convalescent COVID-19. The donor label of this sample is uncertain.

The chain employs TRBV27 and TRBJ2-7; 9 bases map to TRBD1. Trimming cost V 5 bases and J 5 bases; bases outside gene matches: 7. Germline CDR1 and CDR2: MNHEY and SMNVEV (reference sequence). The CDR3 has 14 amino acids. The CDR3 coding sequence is TGTGCCAGCAGTCTCGGACAGGGGTTCGACGAGCAGTACTTC. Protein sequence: CASSLGQGFDEQYF.

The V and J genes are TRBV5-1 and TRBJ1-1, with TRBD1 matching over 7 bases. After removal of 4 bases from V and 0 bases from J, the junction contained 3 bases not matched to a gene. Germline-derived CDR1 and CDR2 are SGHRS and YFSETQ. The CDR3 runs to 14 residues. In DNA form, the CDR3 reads TGCGCCAGCAGCCCGGGACAGATGAACACTGAAGCTTTCTTT. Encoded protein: CASSPGQMNTEAFF.

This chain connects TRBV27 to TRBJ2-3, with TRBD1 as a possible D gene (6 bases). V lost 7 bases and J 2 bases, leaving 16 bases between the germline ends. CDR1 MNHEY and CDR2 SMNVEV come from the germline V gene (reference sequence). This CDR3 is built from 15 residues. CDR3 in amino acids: CASKTWQGTTDTQYF. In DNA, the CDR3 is TGTGCCAGCAAAACTTGGCAGGGGACCACAGATACGCAGTATTTT.

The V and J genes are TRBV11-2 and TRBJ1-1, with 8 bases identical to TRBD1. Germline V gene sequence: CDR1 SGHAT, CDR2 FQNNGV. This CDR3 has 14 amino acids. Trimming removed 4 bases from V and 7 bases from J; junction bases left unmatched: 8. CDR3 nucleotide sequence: TGTGCCAGCAGCTCCTTCGACAGGGGAGGTGAAGCTTTCTTT. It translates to CASSSFDRGGEAFF.

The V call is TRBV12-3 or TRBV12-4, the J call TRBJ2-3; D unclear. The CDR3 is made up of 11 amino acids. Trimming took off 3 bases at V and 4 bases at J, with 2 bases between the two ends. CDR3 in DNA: TGTGCCAGCAGTTTCTCAGATACGCAGTATTTT. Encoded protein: CASSFSDTQYF.

CDR3 in amino acids: CASSPYNEQFF. The CDR3, as DNA: TGTGCCAGCAGCCCATACAATGAGCAGTTCTTC. The chain has TRBV11-3 and TRBJ2-1; D gene ambiguous. CDR1 is SGHNT and CDR2 is YENEEA in the germline V gene. The CDR3 is 11 amino acids. The V end was cut by 5 bases, the J end by 4 bases, with 3 bases between.

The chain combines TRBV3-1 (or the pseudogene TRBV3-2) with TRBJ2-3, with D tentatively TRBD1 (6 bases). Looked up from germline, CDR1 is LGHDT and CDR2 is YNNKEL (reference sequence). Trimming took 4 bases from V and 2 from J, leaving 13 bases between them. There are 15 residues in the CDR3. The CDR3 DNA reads TGTGCCAGCAGCCCCTCGGGACAACCCACAGATACGCAGTATTTT. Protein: CASSPSGQPTDTQYF.

The CDR3 nucleotides are TGTGCCACCAGTGATTCGGTACGATCCTACAATGAGCAGTTCTTC. Translated: CATSDSVRSYNEQFF. This chain joins TRBV24-1 and TRBJ2-1; D is uncertain. Germline V gene data show CDR1 as KGHDR and CDR2 as SFDVKD. The CDR3 sequence is 15 residues long. V was clipped by 2 bases and J by 1 base, with 8 bases between them.

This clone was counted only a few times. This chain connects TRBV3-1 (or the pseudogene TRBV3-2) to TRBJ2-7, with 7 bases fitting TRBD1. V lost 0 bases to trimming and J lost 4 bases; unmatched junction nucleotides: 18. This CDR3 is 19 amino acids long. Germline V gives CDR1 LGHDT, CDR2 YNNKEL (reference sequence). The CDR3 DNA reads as TGTGCCAGCAGCCAAGACTCCGGGACAGCGAGGGTAAGGAGGTACGAGCAGTACTTC. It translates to CASSQDSGTARVRRYEQYF.

The CDR3 reads CSVEPGGRETQYF. In DNA form, the CDR3 reads TGCAGCGTTGAGCCAGGGGGACGAGAGACCCAGTACTTC. The V gene is TRBV29-1, the J gene TRBJ2-5, with 7 bases matching TRBD1. V trimming: 3 bases; J trimming: 4 bases; junction bases outside the gene matches: 5. Germline V gene lookup returns CDR1 SQVTM and CDR2 ANQGSEA. The CDR3 is made up of 13 amino acids.

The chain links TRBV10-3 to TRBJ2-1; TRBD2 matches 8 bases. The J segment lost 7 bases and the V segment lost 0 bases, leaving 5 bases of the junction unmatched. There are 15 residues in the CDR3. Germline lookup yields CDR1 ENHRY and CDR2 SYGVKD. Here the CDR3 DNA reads TGTGCCATCAGTGAGTCCGGGACTAGTAAAAATGAGCAGTTCTTC. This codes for CAISESGTSKNEQFF.

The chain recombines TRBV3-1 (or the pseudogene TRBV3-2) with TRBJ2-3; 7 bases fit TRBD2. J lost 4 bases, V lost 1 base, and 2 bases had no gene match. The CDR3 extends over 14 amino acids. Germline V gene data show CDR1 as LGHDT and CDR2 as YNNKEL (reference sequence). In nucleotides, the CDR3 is TGTGCCAGCAGCCAAGCGGGAGGTGCAGATACGCAGTATTTT. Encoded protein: CASSQAGGADTQYF.

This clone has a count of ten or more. CDR3 protein: CASSSGQVSFYGYTF. DNA of the CDR3: TGTGCCAGCAGCTCGGGACAGGTTAGCTTCTATGGCTACACCTTC. The gene calls are TRBV7-9 and TRBJ1-2; 8 positions match TRBD1. CDR3 size: 15 residues. Per the germline V gene, CDR1 is SEHNR and CDR2 is FQNEAQ (reference sequence). The V segment lost 4 bases and the J segment 4 bases; nucleotides outside the gene matches: 8.

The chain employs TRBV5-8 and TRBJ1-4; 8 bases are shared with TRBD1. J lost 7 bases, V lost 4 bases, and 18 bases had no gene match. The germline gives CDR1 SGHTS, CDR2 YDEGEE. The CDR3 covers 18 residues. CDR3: CASSEGQAGGFVVEKLFF. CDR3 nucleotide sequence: TGTGCCAGCAGCGAGGGACAGGCGGGGGGGTTCGTGGTTGAAAAACTGTTTTTT. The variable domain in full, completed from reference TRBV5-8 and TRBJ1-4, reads EAGVTQSPTHLIKTRGQQATLRCSPISGHTSVYWYQQALGLGLQFLLWYDEGEERNRGNFPPRFSGRQFPNYSSELNVNALELEDSALYLCASSEGQAGGFVVEKLFFGSGTQLSVL.

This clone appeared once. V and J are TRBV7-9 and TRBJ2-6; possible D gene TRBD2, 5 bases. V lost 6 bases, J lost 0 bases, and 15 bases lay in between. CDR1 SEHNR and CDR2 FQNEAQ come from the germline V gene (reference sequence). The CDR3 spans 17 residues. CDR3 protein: CASSPPGSRSGANVLTF. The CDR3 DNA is TGTGCCAGCAGTCCACCGGGGTCCCGCTCTGGGGCCAACGTCCTGACTTTC.

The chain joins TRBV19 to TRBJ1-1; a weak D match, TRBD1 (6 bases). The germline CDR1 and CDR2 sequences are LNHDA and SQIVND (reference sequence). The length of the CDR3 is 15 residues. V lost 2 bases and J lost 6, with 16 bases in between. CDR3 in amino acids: CASSILKGGPSEAFF. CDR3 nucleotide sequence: TGTGCCAGTAGTATATTAAAAGGGGGACCCTCTGAAGCTTTCTTT.

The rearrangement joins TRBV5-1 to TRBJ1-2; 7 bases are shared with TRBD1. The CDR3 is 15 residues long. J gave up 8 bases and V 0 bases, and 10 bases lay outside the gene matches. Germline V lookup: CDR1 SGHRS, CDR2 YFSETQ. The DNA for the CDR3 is TGCGCCAGCAGCTTGGGACAGGGTTCTGTAAGCGGCTACACCTTC. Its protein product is CASSLGQGSVSGYTF.

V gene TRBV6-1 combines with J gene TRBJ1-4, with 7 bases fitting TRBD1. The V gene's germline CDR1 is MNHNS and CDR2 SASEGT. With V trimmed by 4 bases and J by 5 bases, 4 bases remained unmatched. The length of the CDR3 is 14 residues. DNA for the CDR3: TGTGCCAGCAGTGGGGACAGTTTAAATGAAAAACTGTTTTTT. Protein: CASSGDSLNEKLFF.

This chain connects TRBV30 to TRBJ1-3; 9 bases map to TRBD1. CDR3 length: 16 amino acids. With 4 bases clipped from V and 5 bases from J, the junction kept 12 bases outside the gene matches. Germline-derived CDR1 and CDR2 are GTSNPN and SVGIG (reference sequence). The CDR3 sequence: CAWNRGHSPSRNTIYF. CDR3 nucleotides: TGTGCCTGGAACAGGGGGCATTCCCCGTCTCGAAACACCATATATTTT.

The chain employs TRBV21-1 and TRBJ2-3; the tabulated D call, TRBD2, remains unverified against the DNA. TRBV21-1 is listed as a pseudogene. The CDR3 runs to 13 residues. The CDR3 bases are TGTGCCAGCAGCAAAGGCGGCACAGATACGCAGTATTTT. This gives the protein CASSKGGTDTQYF.

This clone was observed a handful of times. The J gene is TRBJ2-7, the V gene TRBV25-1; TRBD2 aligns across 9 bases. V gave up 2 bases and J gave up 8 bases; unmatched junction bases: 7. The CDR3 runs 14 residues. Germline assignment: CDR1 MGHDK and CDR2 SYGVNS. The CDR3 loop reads CASSELAGSWKQYF. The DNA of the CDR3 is TGTGCCAGCAGTGAACTAGCGGGATCGTGGAAGCAGTACTTC.

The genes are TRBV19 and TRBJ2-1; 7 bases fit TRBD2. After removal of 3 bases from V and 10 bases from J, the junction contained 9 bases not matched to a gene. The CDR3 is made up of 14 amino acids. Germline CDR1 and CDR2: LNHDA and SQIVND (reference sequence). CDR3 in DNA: TGTGCCAGTAGTATCGTCAGCGGGATCAGGGAGCAGTTCTTC. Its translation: CASSIVSGIREQFF.

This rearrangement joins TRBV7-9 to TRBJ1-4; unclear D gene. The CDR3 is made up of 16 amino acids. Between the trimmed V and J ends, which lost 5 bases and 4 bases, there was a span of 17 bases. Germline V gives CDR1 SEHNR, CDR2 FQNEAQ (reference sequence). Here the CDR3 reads CASSVDLTVNNEKLFF. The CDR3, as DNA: TGTGCCAGCAGCGTAGACCTAACAGTAAATAATGAAAAACTGTTTTTT.